This T cell receptor beta chain was retrieved from a study of patients and donors after allogeneic stem cell transplantation. The CDR3 loop spans 15 amino acids. Germline lookup yields CDR1 SEHNR and CDR2 FQNEAQ (reference sequence). V shed 5 bases and J shed 3 bases, with 13 bases lying between them. TCRdb reprocessed the RT-PCR reads with MiXCR, giving one entry per CDR3 protein. Found here are around 150,000 distinct CDR3 sequences, 30% to 45% of them singletons; the top ten hold about 50%. This clonotype was found a few times. The source is a human donor who was either an allogeneic HSCT recipient or a stem cell or donor lymphocyte infusion donor (not recorded which). It is not recorded whose cells these are; they may come from a transplant donor. The chain combines TRBV7-9 with TRBJ1-4; a possible D gene is TRBD1 (5 bases). The sequenced sample was blood, either unsorted or a sorted T cell fraction (not recorded which). CDR3 in DNA: TGTGCCAGCAGCCCAGTGCAGGGACCTAATGAAAAACTGTTTTTT. Protein sequence: CASSPVQGPNEKLFF.